This passage covers 8 T cell receptor beta chains from one sample sequenced in a study of beta chain features in type 1 diabetes. As every portion of the isolated RNA was reverse transcribed, the sequencing read expressed TCRB transcripts. Only in-frame clones appear in the TCRdb table, and some are missing; sequencing was by immunoSEQ multiplex PCR. The sample includes roughly 450,000 clones, approximately 13% of them seen just once. The material sequenced was naive CD4+ T cells from blood. Source of these receptors: a man between 25 and 39 years old in good health.

In its sample, this clone was seen a few times. The chain joins TRBV29-1 to TRBJ2-7, with unresolved D. This CDR3 region has 10 residues. V lost 4 bases and J lost 4, with 5 bases in between. CDR1 and CDR2 from the germline V gene are SQVTM and ANQGSEA. The CDR3: CSVVAYEQYF. The CDR3 nucleotides read TGCAGCGTTGTAGCTTACGAGCAGTACTTC.

This sequence joins TRBV7-9 and TRBJ2-1; 10 bases match TRBD2. The CDR3 runs 15 residues. Germline V gene lookup returns CDR1 SEHNR and CDR2 FQNEAQ (reference sequence). Losses at the gene ends were 3 bases for V and 6 bases for J; bases not matched to a gene: 5. The CDR3 reads CASSFTSGKVNEQFF. CDR3 coding DNA: TGTGCCAGCAGCTTTACTAGCGGGAAGGTCAATGAGCAGTTCTTC.

The chain employs TRBV27 and TRBJ2-4, with D tentatively TRBD1 (5 bases). V was shortened by 3 bases and J by 0 bases, with 12 bases between the two germline ends. The germline V gene has CDR1 MNHEY and CDR2 SMNVEV (reference sequence). The CDR3 has 16 amino acids. The CDR3 nucleotides are TGTGCCAGCAGTTTTTACAGGTTACTAGCCAAAAACATTCAGTACTTC. It yields the protein CASSFYRLLAKNIQYF.

The chain links TRBV15 to TRBJ1-5, with unresolved D. The CDR3 is 13 residues long. Trimming pared 5 bases from V and 3 bases from J, leaving 8 bases between. The germline V gene encodes CDR1 LNHNV and CDR2 YYDKDF (reference sequence). CDR3 sequence reads: CATSDGNNQPQHF. The CDR3 nucleotides read TGTGCCACCAGCGATGGGAACAATCAGCCCCAGCATTTT.

The rearrangement joins TRBV9 to TRBJ2-1, with no clear D. Trimming took 1 base from V and 6 from J, leaving 14 bases between them. CDR1 and CDR2 from the germline V gene are SGDLS and YYNGEE. The CDR3 runs 15 residues. Written as DNA, the CDR3 is TGTGCCAGCAGCGTATTGGCCTACATGAGCAATGAGCAGTTCTTC. Translation gives CASSVLAYMSNEQFF.

This clone came up a few times. J is TRBJ2-4 and V is TRBV4-1; D gene ambiguous. The CDR3 spans 16 residues. The V gene's germline CDR1 is MGHRA and CDR2 YSYEKL. Trimming removed 4 bases at V and 9 bases at J, with 22 bases between. The CDR3 bases are TGCGCCAGCAGCCGACCGACTGAGTCTGGCTTCGGCATTCAGTACTTC. Encoded protein: CASSRPTESGFGIQYF.

V gene TRBV7-2 combines with J gene TRBJ2-3; 10 bases are a match to TRBD2. V lost 1 base and J lost 1; bases outside the gene matches: 2. Looked up from germline, CDR1 is SGHTA and CDR2 is FQGNSA. This CDR3 comprises 16 residues. CDR3 protein: CASSLGGTSGTDTQYF. The CDR3 nucleotides read TGTGCCAGCAGCTTAGGGGGGACTAGCGGCACAGATACGCAGTATTTT. The whole variable domain, filled in from reference TRBV7-2 and TRBJ2-3, reads GAGVSQSPSNKVTEKGKDVELRCDPISGHTALYWYRQSLGQGLEFLIYFQGNSAPDKSGLPSDRFSAERTGGSVSTLTIQRTQQEDSAVYLCASSLGGTSGTDTQYFGPGTRLTVL.

This chain connects TRBV7-9 to TRBJ2-3; D remains unclear. The CDR3 is made up of 15 amino acids. CDR1 and CDR2 (germline): SEHNR, FQNEAQ (reference sequence). V was trimmed by 1 base and J by 0 bases, leaving 8 bases between them. The CDR3 reads CASSLGSISTDTQYF. The CDR3 nucleotides read TGTGCCAGCAGCTTAGGTAGCATAAGCACAGATACGCAGTATTTT.